This is a list of T cell receptor beta chains from one sample in a study of cytomegalovirus exposure and HLA in healthy donors. The protocol was immunoSEQ multiplex PCR, while the TCRdb copy is restricted to in-frame clones and leaves out a portion. This sample has about 110,000 clones, with around 80% found just once. Material for sequencing was PBMCs. The receptors come from a man in his forties in good health and CMV-seronegative. CDR3s include the opening cysteine and the closing phenylalanine or tryptophan. D genes are given only for firm matches. The size field is filled for only some rows; it gives once, few, many or a size class.

CDR3 length,clone size,J gene,V gene,D gene,CDR3 protein,CDR3 DNA
14,.,TRBJ2-5,TRBV5-5,.,CASSLDHGRETQYF,TGTGCCAGCAGCTTGGACCATGGCCGAGAGACCCAGTACTTC
12,.,TRBJ1-3,TRBV10-2,.,CASSAQGNTIYF,TGCGCCAGCAGTGCCCAGGGAAACACCATATATTTT
14,.,TRBJ1-5,TRBV5-6,.,CASSGQFGNQPQHF,TGTGCCAGCAGCGGACAGTTCGGCAATCAGCCCCAGCATTTT
19,.,TRBJ2-4,TRBV7-2,TRBD2,CASSFLAGGLTSAKNIQYF,TGTGCCAGCAGCTTTTTGGCGGGGGGTCTAACCTCGGCCAAAAACATTCAGTACTTC
15,.,TRBJ2-1,TRBV6-5,TRBD2,CASSYAGGRYNEQFF,TGTGCCAGCAGTTATGCGGGGGGGCGTTACAATGAGCAGTTCTTC
14,once,TRBJ2-5,TRBV10-3,TRBD1,CAISEGQGQETQYF,TGTGCCATCAGTGAGGGACAGGGGCAAGAGACCCAGTACTTC
14,.,TRBJ2-3,TRBV29-1,.,CSVVGEARTDTQYF,TGCAGCGTTGTAGGGGAGGCTCGCACAGATACGCAGTATTTT
13,few,TRBJ2-7,TRBV10-2,.,CASGPGHSYEQYF,TGCGCCAGCGGTCCGGGACACTCCTACGAGCAGTACTTC
15,.,TRBJ1-1,TRBV7-8,.,CASSLMGQLNTEAFF,TGTGCCAGCAGCTTAATGGGCCAGCTGAACACTGAAGCTTTCTTT
13,.,TRBJ2-5,TRBV2,.,CASVRDTQETQYF,TGTGCCAGCGTCCGGGACACACAAGAGACCCAGTACTTC
14,.,TRBJ1-5,TRBV23-1,.,CASTYRDSNQPQHF,TGCGCCAGCACTTACAGGGATAGCAATCAGCCCCAGCATTTT
16,.,TRBJ1-6,TRBV10-3,TRBD1,CAISESPDRGQSPLHF,TGTGCCATCAGTGAGTCACCCGACAGGGGGCAATCACCCCTCCACTTT
16,.,TRBJ2-7,TRBV7-2,.,CASSLARQGGSYEQYF,TGTGCCAGCAGCTTAGCGAGACAGGGAGGCTCCTACGAGCAGTACTTC
15,.,TRBJ1-1,TRBV19,TRBD1,CASSRQGDGDTEAFF,TGTGCCAGTAGTCGACAGGGGGATGGAGATACTGAAGCTTTCTTT
12,once,TRBJ2-7,TRBV18,.,CASSPETYEQYF,TGTGCCAGCTCGCCTGAGACCTACGAGCAGTACTTC
14,.,TRBJ2-1,TRBV5-1,.,CASSSGTSGDEQFF,TGCGCCAGCAGCTCCGGGACATCAGGAGATGAGCAGTTCTTC
17,once,TRBJ2-5,TRBV4-1,.,CASSQDPAGGEGETQYF,TGCGCCAGCAGCCAAGACCCCGCTGGCGGGGAAGGTGAGACCCAGTACTTC